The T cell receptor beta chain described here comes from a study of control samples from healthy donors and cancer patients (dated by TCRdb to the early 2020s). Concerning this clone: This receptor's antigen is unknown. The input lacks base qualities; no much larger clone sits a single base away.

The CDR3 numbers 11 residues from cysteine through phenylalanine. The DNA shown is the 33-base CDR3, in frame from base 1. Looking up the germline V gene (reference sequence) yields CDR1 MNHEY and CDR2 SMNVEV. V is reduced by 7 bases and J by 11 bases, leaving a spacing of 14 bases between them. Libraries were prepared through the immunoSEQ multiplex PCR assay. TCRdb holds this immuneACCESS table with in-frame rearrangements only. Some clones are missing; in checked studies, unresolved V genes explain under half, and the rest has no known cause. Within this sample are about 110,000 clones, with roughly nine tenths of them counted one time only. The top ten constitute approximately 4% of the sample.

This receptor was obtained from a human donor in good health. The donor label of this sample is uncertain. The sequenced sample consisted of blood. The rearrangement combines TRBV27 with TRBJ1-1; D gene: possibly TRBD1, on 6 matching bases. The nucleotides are TGTGCCAGCATCCAGGGGTCTCAGGCTTTCTTT. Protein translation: CASIQGSQAFF.